This T cell receptor beta chain comes out of a study of shared clonotypes between healthy human individuals. Study overall: CD4 naive and memory got three plates each, CD8 naive two, CD8 memory one.

Study conclusions and caveats: Represented genetic and exposure-history diversity was restricted by having few donors. The naive CD4 repertoires of several donors were compared, and around 5% of clonotypes were shared.

The count of this clone is one. Its specificity is unknown. The germline V gene has CDR1 LNHDA and CDR2 SQIVND (reference sequence). The CDR3 is made up of 16 amino acids. J was trimmed by 0 bases and V by 4 bases; bases with no gene match: 8. Naive CD8 isolation took CD45RO-negative cells positively selected for CCR7 and excluded terminally differentiated effector memory CD45RA+ cells. The data were produced by immunoSEQ multiplex PCR, yet TCRdb's version contains in-frame clones alone and is incomplete. Of around 2.1 million clones in the sample, under 95% are singletons; the top ten hold under 2%. Sequenced input: naive CD8+ T cells from PBMCs. The TCR was taken from a man between 18 and 29 years old in good health. Some clones in this sample may be carry-over from other donors' samples. The chain carries TRBV19 and TRBJ1-1; 7 bases align to TRBD1. The CDR3 DNA sequence: TGTGCCAGTAGTAGAGACCGACAGGGAGTGAACACTGAAGCTTTCTTT. It codes for CASSRDRQGVNTEAFF.